This T cell receptor (beta chain) was sequenced for a study of pediatric ulcerative colitis. Study-wide results and caveats: Two rectal CDR3 clonotypes occurred in all ulcerative colitis patients.

Regarding this clone: As yet, its antigen is unknown.

At colonoscopy, a blood sample was also collected. Repertoires were generated with immunoSEQ multiplex PCR, while TCRdb's copy carries only in-frame clones and drops some. The sample shows 55,000 to 70,000 clones, 85% to 90% of them seen only once. CDR1 and CDR2 (germline): SGHNT, YYREEE (reference sequence). This CDR3 has 14 residues. Trimming took 4 bases from V and 10 from J, leaving 15 bases between them. The source of this sequence is a boy younger than 18 who was a control in a study of pediatric ulcerative colitis. The V and J genes are TRBV5-4 and TRBJ1-6, with a possible D match to TRBD1 (6 bases). Input material: blood. The CDR3 reads CASSIAGDLSPLHF. The CDR3 DNA is TGTGCCAGCAGCATTGCAGGGGATCTATCACCCCTCCACTTT. The full variable domain, in which reference TRBV5-4 and TRBJ1-6 provide the parts outside the CDR3, is ETGVTQSPTHLIKTRGQQVTLRCSSQSGHNTVSWYQQALGQGPQFIFQYYREEENGRGNFPPRFSGLQFPNYSSELNVNALELDDSALYLCASSIAGDLSPLHFGNGTRLTVT.